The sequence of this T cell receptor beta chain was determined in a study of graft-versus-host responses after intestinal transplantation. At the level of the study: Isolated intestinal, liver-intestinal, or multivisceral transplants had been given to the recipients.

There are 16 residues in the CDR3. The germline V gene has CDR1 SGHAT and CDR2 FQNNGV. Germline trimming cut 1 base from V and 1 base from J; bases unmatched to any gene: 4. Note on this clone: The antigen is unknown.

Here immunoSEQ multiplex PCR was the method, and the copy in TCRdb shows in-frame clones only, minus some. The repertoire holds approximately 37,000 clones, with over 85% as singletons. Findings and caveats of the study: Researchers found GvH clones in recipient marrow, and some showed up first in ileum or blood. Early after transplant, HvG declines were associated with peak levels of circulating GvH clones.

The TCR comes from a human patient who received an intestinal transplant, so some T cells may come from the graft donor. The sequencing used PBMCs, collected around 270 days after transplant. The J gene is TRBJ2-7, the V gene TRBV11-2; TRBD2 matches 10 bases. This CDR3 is CASSLGIAGGSYEQYF. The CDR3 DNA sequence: TGTGCCAGCAGCTTAGGGATAGCGGGGGGATCCTACGAGCAGTACTTC.